These 2 T cell receptor beta chains were sequenced from one sample in a study of shared clonotypes between healthy human individuals (TCRdb year 2020). To prepare the library, the immunoSEQ multiplex PCR assay was applied. As stored in TCRdb, this immuneACCESS dataset retains in-frame rearrangements with V and J assigned. A fraction of the clones does not appear; measured against another copy, unresolved V genes explain less than half of the discrepancy, and the remainder lacks a known reason. Within this sample are about 1.5 million clones, with about 98% of them counted one time only. The ten largest clonotypes hold about 0.45% of the sample. What was sequenced was naive CD4+ T cells sorted from blood. This specimen's cell subset or site label, per the study, means: CD45RA+ positively selected. These receptors were collected from a man in his thirties or forties in good health.

J is TRBJ2-1 and V is TRBV11-2, with D perhaps TRBD2 (6 bases). The V gene's germline CDR1 is SGHAT and CDR2 FQNNGV. The CDR3 extends over 12 amino acids. The V and J ends lost 6 bases and 11 bases respectively, with 14 bases between them. The CDR3 sequence is CASRRSGVKQFF. The CDR3 nucleotides are TGTGCCAGCAGACGCTCGGGGGTTAAGCAGTTCTTC.

This rearrangement joins TRBV6-1 to TRBJ2-1; the D gene is possibly TRBD1 (6 bases). Between the trimmed V and J ends, which lost 0 bases and 0 bases, there was a span of 15 bases. The germline gives CDR1 MNHNS, CDR2 SASEGT. There are 18 residues in the CDR3. The DNA of the CDR3 is TGTGCCAGCAGTGAAGCCAGGGGCGAGCAGCGCTCCTACAATGAGCAGTTCTTC. The encoded protein is CASSEARGEQRSYNEQFF.